This T cell receptor (beta chain) was profiled in a study of early T cells in non-severe SARS-CoV-2 infection. The V gene's germline CDR1 is LGHDT and CDR2 YNNKEL (reference sequence). Trimming took off 2 bases at V and 1 base at J, with 6 bases between the two ends. There are 13 residues in the CDR3. TCRdb called the 5' RACE reads again in MiXCR, with one record for every CDR3 protein. The sample holds roughly 120,000 distinct CDR3 sequences, about 16% seen once. This clonotype was observed a handful of times. The clonotype comes from an adult who was a healthcare worker with PCR-confirmed SARS-CoV-2 infection or an uninfected control (not recorded which). The chain is built from TRBV3-1 and TRBJ2-7; D is uncertain. The sequenced material came from whole blood. CDR3 sequence (DNA): TGTGCCAGCAGCCAATATAATTCCTACGAGCAGTACTTC. Protein sequence: CASSQYNSYEQYF.